The sequence of this T cell receptor (beta chain) was determined in a study of shared clonotypes between healthy human individuals. Whole-study findings and limits: The sharing of roughly 5% of naive CD4 clonotypes was seen across several donors.

The naive CD8 population came from CD45RO-negative cells selected for CCR7, without terminally differentiated effector memory CD45RA+ cells. All the donors were Caucasian adults who lived in Nashville, Tennessee. This clone was picked up one time. What it recognizes is unknown. This CDR3 is 13 amino acids long. Germline CDR1 and CDR2: SGHAT and FQNNGV. V lost 3 bases, J lost 3 bases, and 8 bases lay in between. At the deep level, the assay was run. Repertoires were generated with immunoSEQ multiplex PCR, while TCRdb's copy carries only in-frame clones and drops some. The sample contains a few million clones, approximately 92% of which appear only once.

The chain carries TRBV11-2 and TRBJ1-2; D uncertain. Sequenced input: naive CD8+ T cells from PBMCs. The clonotype was recovered from a man aged 18 to 29 in good health. Some clones in this sample may be carry-over from other donors' samples. The CDR3 region is CASSFRRDYGYTF. CDR3 DNA: TGTGCCAGCAGCTTTAGGAGGGACTATGGCTACACCTTC.